Following are 20 T cell receptor beta chains from one sample sequenced in a study of CD8+ T cells in alopecia areata (dated by TCRdb to the late 2010s). Libraries were made using the immunoSEQ multiplex PCR assay. RNA was extracted from all samples and reverse transcribed into cDNA, which served as template for TCR sequencing. This is the immuneACCESS table as TCRdb keeps it, with only in-frame sequences that have V and J called. A part of the clones is gone; compared with another copy, unresolved V genes explain less than half, and the rest is unexplained. Across this sample there are 79,000 or so clones, with around 67% seen only once. Of the sample, around 20% falls within the top ten clones. This sample's time point label indicates: about 25 weeks on oral tofacitinib. Read against the paper, the sample's treatment or condition label means: oral pan-JAK inhibitor, 5-10 mg twice daily. The source material was CD8+ T cells sorted from blood, sampled at week 24, from a patient treated with tofacitinib. The receptors shown here come from a human donor with alopecia areata.

Only a few counts were recorded for this clone. V usage is TRBV6-5 and J usage is TRBJ2-1; 7 nucleotides line up with TRBD2. The CDR3 extends over 15 amino acids. The ends lost 2 bases at V and 5 bases at J; junction bases unmatched: 6. Germline lookup yields CDR1 MNHEY and CDR2 SVGAGI. In nucleotides, the CDR3 is TGTGCCAGCAGTTACGGACTAGAGGGGAACAATGAGCAGTTCTTC. Translation gives CASSYGLEGNNEQFF.

The rearrangement joins TRBV5-1 to TRBJ1-5; D remains unclear. Germline assignment: CDR1 SGHRS and CDR2 YFSETQ. Between the trimmed V and J ends, which lost 0 bases and 7 bases, there was a span of 8 bases. The length of the CDR3 is 13 residues. The CDR3 region has the DNA TGCGCCAGCAGCTTGGGATCAGGCCAGCCCCAGCATTTT. This translates into CASSLGSGQPQHF.

The chain joins TRBV29-1 to TRBJ2-3; no clear D gene. From germline, CDR1 is SQVTM and CDR2 ANQGSEA. CDR3 length equals 13 residues. V gave up 4 bases and J gave up 1 base, with 9 bases separating them. Written as DNA, the CDR3 is TGCAGCGTTGTTGGGCTAGGCACAGATACGCAGTATTTT. Translating it yields CSVVGLGTDTQYF.

This clone was seen only a few times. The V and J genes are TRBV6-6 and TRBJ2-3; 9 nucleotides align to TRBD2. The CDR3 covers 16 residues. The junction had 11 bases not matched to a gene; V was cut back by 6 bases and J by 4 bases. Germline CDR1 reads MNHNY; CDR2 reads SVGAGI (reference sequence). The CDR3 region has the DNA TGTGCCAGCAGCCTCTATAGCGGGGGCCAGGCAGATACGCAGTATTTT. Protein sequence: CASSLYSGGQADTQYF.

The rearrangement joins TRBV6-1 to TRBJ1-1; D ambiguous. There are 14 residues in the CDR3. Trimming removed 7 bases from V and 6 bases from J, with 18 bases in between. Germline CDR1 reads MNHNS; CDR2 reads SASEGT. CDR3 region: CASNPGGGSAEAFF. DNA of the CDR3: TGTGCCAGCAACCCGGGAGGCGGAAGTGCTGAAGCTTTCTTT.

This clone turned up a few times. V and J are TRBV30 and TRBJ2-7, with 8 positions matching TRBD1. The CDR3 runs to 13 residues. Losses at the gene ends were 3 bases for V and 3 bases for J; bases not matched to a gene: 4. Germline assignment: CDR1 GTSNPN and CDR2 SVGIG (reference sequence). CDR3 nucleotide sequence: TGTGCCTGGAGGGGAGGACAGGGCTACGAGCAGTACTTC. This sequence encodes CAWRGGQGYEQYF.

The chain couples TRBV27 to TRBJ2-1; 9 nucleotides agree with TRBD2. The junction had 9 bases not matched to a gene; V was cut back by 2 bases and J by 10 bases. From germline, CDR1 is MNHEY and CDR2 SMNVEV (reference sequence). The CDR3 length is 15 residues. The CDR3 sequence is CASSLVIAGVEEQFF. CDR3 sequence (DNA): TGTGCCAGCAGTTTAGTGATAGCGGGAGTCGAGGAGCAGTTCTTC.

This clone was detected once. The chain couples TRBV7-6 to TRBJ2-1; 11 nucleotides agree with TRBD2. Trimming removed 5 bases from V and 8 bases from J; junction bases left unmatched: 11. This CDR3 is 16 amino acids long. Germline V gives CDR1 SGHVS, CDR2 FNYEAQ. For the CDR3, the DNA is TGTGCCAGCAGCATAATCCGCGTTAGCGGGGGGGATGAGCAGTTCTTC. Translated: CASSIIRVSGGDEQFF.

The chain uses TRBV7-9 and TRBJ2-3, with D perhaps TRBD2 (6 bases). V dropped 5 bases and J dropped 3 bases, with 18 bases sitting between them. The CDR3 totals 16 residues. Germline assignment: CDR1 SEHNR and CDR2 FQNEAQ (reference sequence). CDR3 loop: CASSPEAGRETDTQYF. In DNA form, the CDR3 reads TGTGCCAGCAGCCCAGAGGCGGGACGGGAGACAGATACGCAGTATTTT. Full variable domain (outside the CDR3, taken from reference TRBV7-9 and TRBJ2-3): DTGVSQNPRHKITKRGQNVTFRCDPISEHNRLYWYRQTLGQGPEFLTYFQNEAQLEKSRLLSDRFSAERPKGSFSTLEIQRTEQGDSAMYLCASSPEAGRETDTQYFGPGTRLTVL.

This clone has just a few counts. The rearrangement links TRBV6-5 to TRBJ2-1; 7 bases align to TRBD2. V gave up 4 bases and J gave up 8 bases; unmatched junction bases: 2. Germline V gives CDR1 MNHEY, CDR2 SVGAGI. The length of the CDR3 is 12 residues. CDR3 loop: CASSLGGDEQFF. In nucleotides, the CDR3 is TGTGCCAGCAGTTTGGGGGGGGATGAGCAGTTCTTC.

The V and J genes are TRBV7-7 and TRBJ2-4, with D tentatively TRBD2 (5 bases). The V gene's germline CDR1 is SSHAT and CDR2 FNYEAQ (reference sequence). CDR3 size: 16 residues. Trimming pared 2 bases from V and 0 bases from J, leaving 11 bases between. The CDR3 loop reads CASSLKSGIAKNIQYF. The CDR3 DNA reads as TGTGCCAGCAGCTTAAAGTCCGGGATAGCCAAAAACATTCAGTACTTC.

The chain links TRBV5-6 to TRBJ1-1; D is perhaps TRBD1 (6 bases). Germline CDR1 is SGHDT and CDR2 is YYEEEE. This CDR3 comprises 12 residues. Deletions cut 5 bases from V and 8 bases from J, with 13 bases between. CDR3 nucleotide sequence: TGTGCCAGCAGGTCTTCCGGGACAGAAGCTTTCTTT. Its translation: CASRSSGTEAFF. Drawing the rest from reference TRBV5-6 and TRBJ1-1, the complete variable domain is DAGVTQSPTHLIKTRGQQVTLRCSPKSGHDTVSWYQQALGQGPQFIFQYYEEEERQRGNFPDRFSGHQFPNYSSELNVNALLLGDSALYLCASRSSGTEAFFGQGTRLTVV.

The V and J genes are TRBV9 and TRBJ1-6, with a tentative D call TRBD1 (5 bases). V lost 3 bases, J lost 5 bases, and 18 bases lay in between. Germline V lookup: CDR1 SGDLS, CDR2 YYNGEE. The CDR3 runs 17 residues. The CDR3 spells CASSEYGTVGNNSPLHF. As DNA, the CDR3 is TGTGCCAGCAGCGAGTACGGGACGGTGGGTAATAATTCACCCCTCCACTTT.

This chain links TRBV27 with TRBJ2-5; 7 bases agree with TRBD2. CDR1 and CDR2 from the germline V gene are MNHEY and SMNVEV (reference sequence). V lost 3 bases, J lost 5 bases, and 9 bases stayed unmatched. The CDR3 extends over 15 amino acids. The CDR3 region is CASSFRAGASETQYF. The CDR3 region has the DNA TGTGCCAGCAGTTTTCGGGCGGGAGCATCCGAGACCCAGTACTTC.

This clone was picked up one time. The V and J genes are TRBV5-1 and TRBJ2-7; maybe TRBD1 (5 bases). V lost 0 bases and J 3 bases, leaving 13 bases between the germline ends. The germline CDR1 and CDR2 sequences are SGHRS and YFSETQ. This CDR3 has 15 residues. CDR3 loop: CASSLESRVVYEQYF. The CDR3 DNA reads TGCGCCAGCAGCTTGGAGAGCAGGGTTGTCTACGAGCAGTACTTC.

The rearrangement joins TRBV2 to TRBJ1-1, with D perhaps TRBD1 (5 bases). CDR1 SNHLY and CDR2 FYNNEI come from the germline V gene. Trimming left V 6 bases short and J 5 bases short, with 16 bases between. There are 14 residues in the CDR3. The CDR3 spells CASRLQGGRTEAFF. The CDR3 DNA is TGTGCCAGCAGGCTCCAGGGTGGACGAACTGAAGCTTTCTTT.

The V and J genes are TRBV10-3 and TRBJ1-5; the D is unclear. The CDR3 is 14 residues long. V gave up 6 bases and J gave up 5 bases, with 14 bases separating them. Germline-derived CDR1 and CDR2 are ENHRY and SYGVKD. The CDR3 spells CAIRPDGGYQPQHF. In DNA, the CDR3 is TGTGCCATCAGGCCGGACGGAGGTTATCAGCCCCAGCATTTT.

This sequence joins TRBV7-9 and TRBJ1-2; D not certain. V was cut by 5 bases and J by 6 bases, with 7 bases left in between. Germline V lookup: CDR1 SEHNR, CDR2 FQNEAQ (reference sequence). The CDR3 sequence is 11 residues long. The CDR3 region is CASSTTDGYTF. CDR3 bases: TGTGCCAGCAGCACAACAGATGGCTACACCTTC.

This sequence joins TRBV6-5 and TRBJ2-3; D is ambiguous. This CDR3 has 15 amino acids. V dropped 0 bases and J dropped 0 bases, with 7 bases sitting between them. The V gene's germline CDR1 is MNHEY and CDR2 SVGAGI. In DNA, the CDR3 is TGTGCCAGCAGTTACTCAGGCCTGAGCACAGATACGCAGTATTTT. It encodes CASSYSGLSTDTQYF.

The CDR3 region has the DNA TGTGCCAGCAGTCCCTCTTTTGTATGGTACGAGCAGTACTTC. Its translation: CASSPSFVWYEQYF. The rearrangement uses TRBV27 and TRBJ2-7; no definite D call. Trimming took 5 bases from V and 4 from J, leaving 15 bases between them. The germline CDR1 and CDR2 sequences are MNHEY and SMNVEV (reference sequence). This CDR3 contains 14 residues.